This TCR beta chain derives from a study of sequential checkpoint blockade in melanoma. Noted treatment: randomized to nivolumab then ipilimumab (arm A) or the reverse (arm B). Sorted cells were live CD3+CD8+, lacking CD19 and CD56, from PBMCs. In its sample, this clone is medium-sized. CDR1 and CDR2 from the germline V gene are SQVTM and ANQGSEA. This CDR3 region has 13 residues. V was cut by 2 bases and J by 4 bases, with 12 bases left in between. Some clones are missing from TCRdb's copy, which holds only in-frame ones; the method was immunoSEQ multiplex PCR. The sample lists some 4,000 clones; around half were seen once.

This TCR derives from a human donor with melanoma. The source material was CD8+ T cells sorted from blood (inferred from file names), sampled from a patient given nivolumab and ipilimumab in sequence. V usage is TRBV29-1 and J usage is TRBJ2-7; D is unresolved. The CDR3 sequence: CSVELEADYEQYF. Written as DNA, the CDR3 is TGCAGCGTTGAACTCGAGGCGGATTACGAGCAGTACTTC.